The TCR beta chain under discussion was sequenced for a study of blood T cells in healthy people across ages. The second PCR ran 7 to 11 cycles with a sample-barcoded 5' primer and J-beta primers. MiXCR was run by TCRdb on the 5' RACE reads, yielding one entry per CDR3 protein. The profile shows about 1.8 million distinct CDR3 sequences, 49% of them singletons. Study-wide results and limits: A greater number of naive CD4+ cells and higher diversity distinguished long-lived donors from aged donors.

This clonotype came up a few times. Its target is unknown. The germline CDR1 and CDR2 sequences are LGHDT and YNNKEL (reference sequence). The V end was cut by 1 base, the J end by 14 bases, with 13 bases between. The CDR3 runs to 12 residues. The clonotype originates from a woman aged 40 to 49 in good health. Material for sequencing was blood. This chain uses TRBV3-1 with TRBJ2-3; TRBD2 might be the D (5 bases). The CDR3 DNA reads TGTGCCAGCAGCCAAGCGGGATATTATAGGTATTTT. Protein: CASSQAGYYRYF.